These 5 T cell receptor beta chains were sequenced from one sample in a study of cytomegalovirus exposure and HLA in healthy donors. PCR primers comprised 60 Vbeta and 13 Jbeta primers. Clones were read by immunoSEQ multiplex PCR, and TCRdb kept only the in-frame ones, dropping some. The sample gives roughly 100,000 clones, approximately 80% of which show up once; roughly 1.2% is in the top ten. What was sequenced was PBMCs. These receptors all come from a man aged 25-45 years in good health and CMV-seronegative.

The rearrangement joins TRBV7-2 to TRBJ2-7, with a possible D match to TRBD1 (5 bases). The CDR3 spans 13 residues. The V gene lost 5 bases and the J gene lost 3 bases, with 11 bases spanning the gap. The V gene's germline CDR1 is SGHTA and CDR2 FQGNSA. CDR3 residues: CASSQARGYEQYF. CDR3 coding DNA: TGTGCCAGCAGCCAGGCAAGGGGCTACGAGCAGTACTTC.

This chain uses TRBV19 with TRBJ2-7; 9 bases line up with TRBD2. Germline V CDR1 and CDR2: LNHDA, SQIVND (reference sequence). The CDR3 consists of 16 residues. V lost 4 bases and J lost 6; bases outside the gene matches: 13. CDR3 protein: CASSTSPGTSLGEQYF. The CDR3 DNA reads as TGTGCCAGTAGTACATCCCCCGGGACTAGCCTGGGCGAGCAGTACTTC.

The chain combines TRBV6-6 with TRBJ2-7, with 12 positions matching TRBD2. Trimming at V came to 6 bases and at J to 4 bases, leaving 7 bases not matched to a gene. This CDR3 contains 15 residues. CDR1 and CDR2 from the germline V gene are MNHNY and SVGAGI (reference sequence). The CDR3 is CASRLTSGSSYEQYF. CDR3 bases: TGTGCCAGCAGACTGACTAGCGGGAGTTCTTACGAGCAGTACTTC.

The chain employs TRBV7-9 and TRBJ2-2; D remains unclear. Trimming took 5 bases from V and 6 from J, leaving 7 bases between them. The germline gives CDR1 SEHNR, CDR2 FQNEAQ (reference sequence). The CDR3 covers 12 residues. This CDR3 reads CASSPVAGELFF. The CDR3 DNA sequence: TGTGCCAGCAGCCCAGTGGCCGGGGAGCTGTTTTTT.

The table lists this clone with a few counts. The CDR3 nucleotides are TGTGCCAGCAGTTTAGCTTTAACGGTCATGAACACTGAAGCTTTCTTT. It encodes CASSLALTVMNTEAFF. The rearrangement joins TRBV27 to TRBJ1-1, with D unresolved. Trimming left V 2 bases short and J 0 bases short, with 13 bases between. The V gene's germline CDR1 is MNHEY and CDR2 SMNVEV (reference sequence). The length of the CDR3 is 16 residues.